This TCR beta chain derives from a study of patients and donors after allogeneic stem cell transplantation. In this sample, this clonotype turned up once. TCRdb used MiXCR to reprocess the RT-PCR reads, holding one entry per CDR3 protein. Of roughly 180,000 distinct CDR3 sequences in the sample, about 40% were seen once. The ends were cut back, 3 bases at V and 2 bases at J, with 12 bases in the middle. The CDR3 sequence is 14 residues long. In germline, CDR1 is SGHRS, CDR2 YFSETQ. Specimen: blood, either unsorted or a sorted T cell fraction (not recorded which). This receptor was taken from a human donor who was either an allogeneic HSCT recipient or a stem cell or donor lymphocyte infusion donor (not recorded which). It is not recorded whose cells these are; they may come from a transplant donor. The rearrangement uses TRBV5-1 and TRBJ2-7, with D perhaps TRBD1 (7 bases). CDR3 sequence (DNA): TGCGCCAGCAGCTGGGGGGACAGCACCTACGAGCAGTACTTC. This codes for CASSWGDSTYEQYF.